This TCR beta chain was profiled in a study of blood T cells in healthy people across ages. This CDR3 is built from 12 residues. Germline CDR1 and CDR2: KGHDR and SFDVKD. PCR was performed a second time for about 7 to 11 cycles using a sample-barcoded 5' primer and a J-beta primer mix. TCRdb independently ran MiXCR on the 5' RACE reads; one entry per CDR3 protein. The data hold roughly 1 million distinct CDR3 sequences, with under 30% observed a single time. These same records also appear under a second study, on T cells of mothers and their children. From that paper: The effect of thymic selection on TCR recombination output is similar between related and unrelated pairs.

The sequencing sample was made of blood. The origin of this receptor is a girl aged 2 to 9 in good health. The chain links TRBV24-1 to TRBJ2-5, with D perhaps assigned TRBD1 or TRBD2 (6 bases each). The J call could be wrong; TRBJ2-7 is a better fit for the DNA end. The CDR3 DNA sequence: TGTGCCACGCGGGACAATGCTGACGAGCAGTACTTC. Its protein product is CATRDNADEQYF.